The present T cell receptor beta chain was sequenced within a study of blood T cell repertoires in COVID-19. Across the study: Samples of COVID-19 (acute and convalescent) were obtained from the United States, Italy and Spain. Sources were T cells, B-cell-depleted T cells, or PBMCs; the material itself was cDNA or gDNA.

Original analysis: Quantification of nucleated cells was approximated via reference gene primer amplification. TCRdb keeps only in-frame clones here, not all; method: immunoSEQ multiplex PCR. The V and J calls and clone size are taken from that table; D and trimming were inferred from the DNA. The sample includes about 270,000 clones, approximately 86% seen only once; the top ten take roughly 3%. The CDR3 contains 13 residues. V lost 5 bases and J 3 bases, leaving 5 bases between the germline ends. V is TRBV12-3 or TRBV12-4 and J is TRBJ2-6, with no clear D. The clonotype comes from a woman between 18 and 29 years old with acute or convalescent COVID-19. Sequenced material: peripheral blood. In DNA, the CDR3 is TGTGCCAGCAGTAATATTGGGGCCAACGTCCTGACTTTC. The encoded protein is CASSNIGANVLTF.